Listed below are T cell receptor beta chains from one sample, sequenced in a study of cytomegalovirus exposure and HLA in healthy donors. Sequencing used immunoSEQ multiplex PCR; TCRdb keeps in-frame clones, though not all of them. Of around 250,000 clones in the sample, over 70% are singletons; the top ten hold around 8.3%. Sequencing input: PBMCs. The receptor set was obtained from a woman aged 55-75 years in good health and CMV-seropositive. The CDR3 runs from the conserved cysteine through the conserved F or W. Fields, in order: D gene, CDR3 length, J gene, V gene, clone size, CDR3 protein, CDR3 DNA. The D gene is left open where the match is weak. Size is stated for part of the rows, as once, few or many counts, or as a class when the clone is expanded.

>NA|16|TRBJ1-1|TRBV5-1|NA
CASSLLSTGMNTEAFF
TGCGCCAGCAGCCTGCTCTCCACAGGGATGAACACTGAAGCTTTCTTT
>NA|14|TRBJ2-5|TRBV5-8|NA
CASSLTASQETQYF
TGTGCCAGCAGCTTAACAGCATCCCAAGAGACCCAGTACTTC
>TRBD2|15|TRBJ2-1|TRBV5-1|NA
CASSLGGEGYNEQFF
TGCGCCAGCAGCTTGGGGGGGGAGGGTTACAATGAGCAGTTCTTC
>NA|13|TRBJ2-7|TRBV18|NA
CASSRTQGDEQYF
TGTGCCAGCTCACGGACACAGGGAGACGAGCAGTACTTC
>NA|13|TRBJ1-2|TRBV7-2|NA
CASSFTGPHGYTF
TGTGCCAGCAGCTTCACCGGTCCACATGGCTACACCTTC
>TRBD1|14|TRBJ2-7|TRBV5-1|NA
CASTLGTGAYEQYF
TGCGCCAGCACCCTAGGGACAGGTGCCTACGAGCAGTACTTC
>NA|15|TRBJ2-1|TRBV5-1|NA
CASSLQDKAYNEQFF
TGCGCCAGCAGCTTACAGGACAAGGCATACAATGAGCAGTTCTTC
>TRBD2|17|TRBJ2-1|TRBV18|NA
CASSDLGGTSGYNEQFF
TGTGCCAGCTCTGACCTCGGTGGGACTAGCGGGTACAATGAGCAGTTCTTC
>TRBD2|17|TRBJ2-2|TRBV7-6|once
CASSLATSGRGNGELFF
TGTGCCAGCAGCTTAGCGACCAGCGGGAGAGGGAACGGGGAGCTGTTTTTT
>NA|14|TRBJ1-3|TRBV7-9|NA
CASSWGLSGNTIYF
TGTGCCAGCAGCTGGGGACTCTCTGGAAACACCATATATTTT
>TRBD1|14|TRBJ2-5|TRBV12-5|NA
CASTSGQAQETQYF
TGTGCTAGCACTTCTGGACAGGCCCAAGAGACCCAGTACTTC
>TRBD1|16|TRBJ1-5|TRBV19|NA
CASRIGTGVRNQPQHF
TGTGCCAGTAGGATAGGGACAGGGGTAAGGAATCAGCCCCAGCATTTT
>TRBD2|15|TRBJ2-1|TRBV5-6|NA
CASRKLAGVGNEQFF
TGTGCCAGCAGAAAACTAGCGGGAGTCGGGAATGAGCAGTTCTTC
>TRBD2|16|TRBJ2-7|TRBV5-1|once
CASSLRTSRNPYEQYF
TGCGCCAGCAGCCTTCGGACTAGTCGGAACCCCTACGAGCAGTACTTC
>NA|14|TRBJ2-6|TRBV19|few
CASCRLSGANVLTF
TGTGCCAGTTGTCGTTTGTCTGGGGCCAACGTCCTGACTTTC
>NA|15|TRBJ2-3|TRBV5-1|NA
CASSLLAESTDTQYF
TGCGCCAGCAGCTTACTAGCAGAAAGCACAGATACGCAGTATTTT
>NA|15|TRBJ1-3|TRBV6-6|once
CASGRQGGTGNTIYF
TGTGCCAGCGGGAGGCAGGGTGGAACTGGAAACACCATATATTTT
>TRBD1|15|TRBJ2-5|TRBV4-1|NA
CASSQIKGGRETQYF
TGCGCCAGCAGCCAAATCAAAGGGGGCAGAGAGACCCAGTACTTC
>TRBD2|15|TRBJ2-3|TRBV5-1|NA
CASSLVASGSDTQYF
TGCGCCAGCAGCTTGGTTGCTAGCGGGAGTGATACGCAGTATTTT
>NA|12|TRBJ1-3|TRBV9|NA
CASSPQGSTIYF
TGTGCCAGCAGCCCTCAGGGCTCCACCATATATTTT
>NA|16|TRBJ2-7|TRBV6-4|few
CASSDPRDRSSYEQYF
TGTGCCAGCAGTGACCCCCGGGATCGAAGCTCCTACGAGCAGTACTTC
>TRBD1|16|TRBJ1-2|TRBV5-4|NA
CASSLGATGSDYGYTF
TGTGCCAGCAGCCTGGGCGCGACAGGGAGTGACTATGGCTACACCTTC
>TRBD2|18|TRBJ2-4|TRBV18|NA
CASSPPPSGREAKNIQYF
TGTGCCAGCTCACCACCCCCTAGCGGGAGGGAAGCCAAAAACATTCAGTACTTC
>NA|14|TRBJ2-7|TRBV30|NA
CAWSVHGSSYEQYF
TGTGCCTGGAGTGTACATGGCAGCTCCTACGAGCAGTACTTC
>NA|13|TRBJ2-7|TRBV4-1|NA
CASSHREGDEQYF
TGCGCCAGCAGCCACAGGGAAGGGGACGAGCAGTACTTC
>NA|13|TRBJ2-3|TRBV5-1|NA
CASSFARADTQYF
TGCGCCAGCAGCTTTGCGCGGGCAGATACGCAGTATTTT
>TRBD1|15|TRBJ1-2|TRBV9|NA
CASSVAGQGIYGYTF
TGTGCCAGCAGCGTAGCTGGACAGGGAATATATGGCTACACCTTC
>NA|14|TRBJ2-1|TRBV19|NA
CASSISPLFHEQFF
TGTGCCAGTAGTATTTCTCCCTTGTTCCATGAGCAGTTCTTC
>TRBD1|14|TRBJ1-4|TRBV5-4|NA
CASSLEGAGEKLFF
TGTGCCAGCAGCTTGGAGGGGGCTGGTGAAAAACTGTTTTTT
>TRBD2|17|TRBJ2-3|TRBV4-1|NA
CASSHPRAGHYTDTQYF
TGCGCCAGCAGCCACCCCAGAGCGGGGCATTACACAGATACGCAGTATTTT
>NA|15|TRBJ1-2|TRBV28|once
CASSFQSGLIYGYTF
TGTGCCAGCAGTTTCCAATCCGGACTCATCTATGGCTACACCTTC
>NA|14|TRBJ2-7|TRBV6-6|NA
CASAWGDRTYEQYF
TGTGCCAGCGCCTGGGGGGACCGAACCTACGAGCAGTACTTC